These 22 T cell receptor beta chains originate from one sample sequenced in a study of cytomegalovirus exposure and HLA in healthy donors. Sequencing used immunoSEQ multiplex PCR; TCRdb keeps in-frame clones, though not all of them. The data hold 250,000 to 300,000 clones, with 80% to 90% observed a single time. The specimen was PBMCs. The receptor set was obtained from a woman between 18 and 29 years old in good health and CMV-seronegative.

The V and J genes are TRBV9 and TRBJ2-2; TRBD2 matches at 7 bases. Trimming removed 3 bases from V and 3 bases from J; junction bases left unmatched: 5. In germline, CDR1 is SGDLS, CDR2 YYNGEE. The CDR3 is 15 amino acids. CDR3 sequence (DNA): TGTGCCAGCAGCGAGGGAGGGCAGTACACCGGGGAGCTGTTTTTT. As protein: CASSEGGQYTGELFF.

Of note for this clone: Additional DNA sequences in this sample encode the identical CDR3. The chain has TRBV5-1 and TRBJ2-7, with 8 positions matching TRBD1. Germline V gives CDR1 SGHRS, CDR2 YFSETQ. CDR3 length: 14 residues. The ends lost 3 bases at V and 0 bases at J; junction bases unmatched: 2. The CDR3: CASSSGQGSYEQYF. As DNA, the CDR3 is TGCGCCAGCAGCTCTGGACAGGGCTCCTACGAGCAGTACTTC.

The chain recombines TRBV5-1 with TRBJ2-7; 9 bases line up with TRBD1. From germline, CDR1 is SGHRS and CDR2 YFSETQ. This CDR3 region has 16 residues. With 4 bases clipped from V and 0 bases from J, the junction kept 8 bases outside the gene matches. CDR3 sequence reads: CASSAIGTGSSYEQYF. The DNA for the CDR3 is TGCGCCAGCAGCGCCATAGGGACAGGGAGCTCCTACGAGCAGTACTTC.

CDR3 nucleotides: TGTGCCAGCAGCGTAGGACCCGGACAAAGTGAAAAACTGTTTTTT. This codes for CASSVGPGQSEKLFF. The gene calls are TRBV9 and TRBJ1-4; the D gene is possibly TRBD1 (5 bases). Germline V gene lookup returns CDR1 SGDLS and CDR2 YYNGEE. The V end was cut by 0 bases, the J end by 7 bases, with 13 bases between. The CDR3 totals 15 residues.

The rearrangement uses TRBV6-6 and TRBJ1-4; the match to TRBD1 covers 7 bases. The CDR3 extends over 14 amino acids. Germline V gene data show CDR1 as MNHNY and CDR2 as SVGAGI (reference sequence). After removal of 8 bases from V and 8 bases from J, the junction contained 11 bases not matched to a gene. In DNA form, the CDR3 reads TGTGCCAGCGATACCGGGACAGTCAGCGAAAAACTGTTTTTT. Translation gives CASDTGTVSEKLFF.

The chain carries TRBV12-5 and TRBJ1-2, with D possibly being TRBD1 (5 bases). V was shortened by 6 bases and J by 5 bases, with 16 bases between the two germline ends. Per the germline V gene, CDR1 is LGHNT and CDR2 is FRNRAP. The CDR3 has 14 amino acids. CDR3 DNA sequence: TGTGCTAGTGGGGACATCGGATGGGGATATGGCTACACCTTC. This gives the protein CASGDIGWGYGYTF.

The chain combines TRBV5-5 with TRBJ1-2; TRBD1 might be the D (5 bases). Germline CDR1 and CDR2: SGHKS and YYEKEE (reference sequence). V lost 2 bases to trimming and J lost 4 bases, with 12 bases between them. CDR3 size: 14 residues. The CDR3 sequence: CASSFSRESYGYTF. The CDR3 DNA reads as TGTGCCAGCAGCTTCTCCAGGGAATCCTATGGCTACACCTTC.

This sequence joins TRBV4-3 and TRBJ1-2; D may be TRBD1 (6 bases). V was shortened by 1 base and J by 4 bases, with 13 bases between the two germline ends. CDR3 length: 15 residues. The V gene's germline CDR1 is LGHNA and CDR2 YSLEER. CDR3: CASSQGTGQSYGYTF. The CDR3 DNA follows: TGCGCCAGCAGCCAAGGGACCGGACAGAGCTATGGCTACACCTTC.

This chain uses TRBV6-5 with TRBJ2-5, with D uncertain. Germline lookup yields CDR1 MNHEY and CDR2 SVGAGI. The V and J ends lost 2 bases and 5 bases respectively, with 9 bases between them. The CDR3 spans 13 residues. CDR3 bases: TGTGCCAGCAGTTACGCAAGCGAGGAGACCCAGTACTTC. As protein: CASSYASEETQYF.

On this clone: The same CDR3 also results from other DNA sequences found in this sample. The chain couples TRBV7-2 to TRBJ1-4; D is perhaps TRBD1 (6 bases). CDR3 length equals 16 residues. V was pared by 1 base and J by 3 bases, with 12 bases between. In germline, CDR1 is SGHTA, CDR2 FQGNSA. CDR3 in amino acids: CASSLGSRGSNEKLFF. CDR3 bases: TGTGCCAGCAGCTTAGGGAGCAGGGGATCTAATGAAAAACTGTTTTTT.

The gene calls are TRBV9 and TRBJ2-1; 8 nucleotides match TRBD2. There are 17 residues in the CDR3. With V trimmed by 1 base and J by 4 bases, 10 bases remained unmatched. Germline values: CDR1 SGDLS, CDR2 YYNGEE. CDR3: CASSVRGSLAGYNEQFF. In nucleotides, the CDR3 is TGTGCCAGCAGCGTACGTGGAAGTTTAGCGGGGTACAATGAGCAGTTCTTC.

The rearrangement uses TRBV7-9 and TRBJ1-2, with D unresolved. Germline V gene lookup returns CDR1 SEHNR and CDR2 FQNEAQ (reference sequence). The CDR3 totals 14 residues. The V end lost 5 bases, the J end lost 4 bases, and 14 bases lay between the germline ends. The CDR3 region is CASSPPTNFYGYTF. The CDR3 DNA reads TGTGCCAGCAGCCCCCCCACAAATTTCTATGGCTACACCTTC.

This rearrangement joins TRBV29-1 to TRBJ2-1; maybe TRBD1 (5 bases). The length of the CDR3 is 11 residues. Germline CDR1 and CDR2: SQVTM and ANQGSEA. The germline V and J ends were trimmed by 3 bases and 9 bases, with 9 bases remaining between them. For the CDR3, the DNA is TGCAGCGTTGACAGGGCCACTGAGCAGTTCTTC. It encodes CSVDRATEQFF.

The rearrangement joins TRBV29-1 to TRBJ1-2; 8 nucleotides line up with TRBD1. Per germline, CDR1 SQVTM and CDR2 ANQGSEA. The CDR3 loop spans 13 amino acids. The ends lost 6 bases at V and 6 bases at J; junction bases unmatched: 9. CDR3 sequence (DNA): TGCAGCGTCCGATTGGACAGGGCCGATGGCTACACCTTC. Protein sequence: CSVRLDRADGYTF.

As for this clone: Other DNA sequences in the sample encode the same CDR3. The genes are TRBV5-4 and TRBJ2-2; D unclear. Germline CDR1 is SGHNT and CDR2 is YYREEE (reference sequence). The CDR3 runs 12 residues. V lost 4 bases and J 2 bases, leaving 3 bases between the germline ends. The DNA of the CDR3 is TGTGCCAGCAGCCTAAACACCGGGGAGCTGTTTTTT. Encoded protein: CASSLNTGELFF. Combining the CDR3 with reference TRBV5-4 and TRBJ2-2 gives the whole variable domain ETGVTQSPTHLIKTRGQQVTLRCSSQSGHNTVSWYQQALGQGPQFIFQYYREEENGRGNFPPRFSGLQFPNYSSELNVNALELDDSALYLCASSLNTGELFFGEGSRLTVL.

This chain connects TRBV7-3 to TRBJ2-3; D might be TRBD1 (6 bases). The CDR3 has 14 residues. The ends were cut back, 4 bases at V and 6 bases at J, with 14 bases in the middle. Germline CDR1 and CDR2: SGHTA and FQGTGA. Here the CDR3 DNA reads TGTGCCAGCAGCTCCACAGGGTCAGGGGATACGCAGTATTTT. As protein: CASSSTGSGDTQYF.

The genes are TRBV29-1 and TRBJ1-2; maybe TRBD1 (5 bases). Germline CDR1 SQVTM, CDR2 ANQGSEA. This CDR3 region has 15 residues. V lost 5 bases, J lost 1 base, and 17 bases lay in between. The CDR3 reads CSVTGVSMRNYGYTF. The CDR3 region has the DNA TGCAGCGTTACGGGGGTCTCCATGCGTAACTATGGCTACACCTTC.

In its sample, this clone was seen once. The chain couples TRBV30 to TRBJ2-2; 8 positions match TRBD2. The CDR3 contains 15 residues. Per the germline V gene, CDR1 is GTSNPN and CDR2 is SVGIG (reference sequence). The junction had 13 bases not matched to a gene; V was cut back by 8 bases and J by 5 bases. In DNA form, the CDR3 reads TGTGCCGGCCTGCCGGGAGGGCCGGGTACCGGGGAGCTGTTTTTT. Translating gives CAGLPGGPGTGELFF.

J is TRBJ1-2 and V is TRBV5-1; perhaps TRBD1 as D (6 bases). CDR3 length equals 13 residues. Germline V gene data show CDR1 as SGHRS and CDR2 as YFSETQ. The ends were cut back, 5 bases at V and 3 bases at J, with 11 bases in the middle. The CDR3 spells CASSPGADYGYTF. CDR3 DNA: TGCGCCAGCAGTCCAGGGGCCGACTATGGCTACACCTTC.

The chain has TRBV13 and TRBJ1-2; TRBD1 agrees at 8 bases. Germline V gives CDR1 PRHDT, CDR2 FYEKMQ (reference sequence). The trim removed 4 bases at V and 4 bases at J, leaving 8 bases unmatched. This CDR3 is built from 15 residues. CDR3 sequence: CASSSRQGRGYGYTF. The CDR3 nucleotides are TGTGCCAGCAGCTCTAGACAGGGGAGGGGCTATGGCTACACCTTC. The full variable domain, rest sourced from reference TRBV13 and TRBJ1-2, is AAGVIQSPRHLIKEKRETATLKCYPIPRHDTVYWYQQGPGQDPQFLISFYEKMQSDKGSIPDRFSAQQFSDYHSELNMSSLELGDSALYFCASSSRQGRGYGYTFGSGTRLTVV.

J is TRBJ2-2 and V is TRBV4-3; 10 positions agree with TRBD2. CDR1 is LGHNA, CDR2 YSLEER, per germline. The CDR3 loop spans 17 amino acids. J gave up 4 bases and V 2 bases, and 7 bases lay outside the gene matches. The CDR3 DNA reads as TGCGCCAGCAGCCAACAAGCGGGGGGGCTTACCACCGGGGAGCTGTTTTTT. The encoded protein is CASSQQAGGLTTGELFF.

V usage is TRBV6-5 and J usage is TRBJ1-1, with D tentatively TRBD1 (5 bases). Trimming cost V 4 bases and J 1 base, with 10 bases left between them. The CDR3 consists of 14 residues. The germline CDR1 and CDR2 sequences are MNHEY and SVGAGI. CDR3 sequence (DNA): TGTGCCAGCAGTTTAATAGGGGAGAACACTGAAGCTTTCTTT. As protein: CASSLIGENTEAFF.